These 6 T cell receptor beta chains came from one sample sequenced in a study of a mutant IDH1 vaccine in newly diagnosed glioma. The data were produced by immunoSEQ multiplex PCR, yet TCRdb's version contains in-frame clones alone and is incomplete. This sample has tens of thousands of clones, with 70% to 90% found just once. Time point reported: week 5, during vaccination. Vaccine doses each comprised 300 ug of mutant IDH1 20-mer peptide, with topical imiquimod. No antigens are known for them. The input for sequencing was PBMCs, taken from a glioma patient whose treatment included an IDH1 peptide vaccine. All receptors derive from a man aged 35-49 years with glioma.

This clone came up a few times. This sequence joins TRBV4-2 and TRBJ2-1; 10 positions agree with TRBD2. CDR1 is LGHNA and CDR2 is YNFKEQ in the germline V gene. Trimming took 1 base from V and 9 from J; bases not matched to a gene: 9. This CDR3 has 16 residues. In DNA, the CDR3 is TGTGCCAGCAGCCAAGTTCTGGGTCTAGCGGGAGCTGAGCAGTTCTTC. Translated, it gives CASSQVLGLAGAEQFF.

The V call is TRBV19, the J call TRBJ1-1, with TRBD1 matching over 7 bases. The ends lost 7 bases at V and 4 bases at J; junction bases unmatched: 9. CDR1 LNHDA and CDR2 SQIVND come from the germline V gene (reference sequence). This CDR3 spans 14 amino acids. This CDR3 reads CASKGDRASTEAFF. The DNA for the CDR3 is TGTGCCAGTAAGGGCGACAGGGCGAGCACTGAAGCTTTCTTT.

The V and J genes are TRBV28 and TRBJ2-7; D gene ambiguous. The germline gives CDR1 MDHEN, CDR2 SYDVKM. Trimming removed 3 bases at V and 6 bases at J, with 15 bases between. There are 14 residues in the CDR3. The CDR3 loop is CASSFRASPGEQYF. DNA of the CDR3: TGTGCCAGCAGTTTCCGGGCCTCACCCGGCGAGCAGTACTTC.

The chain links TRBV5-4 to TRBJ1-3, with a weak D call TRBD1 (6 bases). Germline V gene data show CDR1 as SGHNT and CDR2 as YYREEE (reference sequence). This CDR3 contains 14 residues. Trimming removed 3 bases from V and 1 base from J, with 8 bases in between. The CDR3 spells CASSSGVSGNTIYF. The CDR3 nucleotides are TGTGCCAGCAGCTCAGGGGTATCTGGAAACACCATATATTTT.

CDR3 in DNA: TGTGCCAGCAGCTACGGGGACATCTCCTACGAGCAGTACTTC. This translates into CASSYGDISYEQYF. This rearrangement joins TRBV7-8 to TRBJ2-7; weak D call: TRBD1 (6 bases). CDR1 and CDR2 from the germline V gene are SGHVS and FQNEAQ. V lost 4 bases and J 0 bases, leaving 10 bases between the germline ends. The CDR3 runs 14 residues.

The V gene is TRBV4-2, the J gene TRBJ2-5, with TRBD2 identical over 7 bases. Germline V gene data show CDR1 as LGHNA and CDR2 as YNFKEQ. Trimming at V came to 4 bases and at J to 4 bases, leaving 3 bases not matched to a gene. This CDR3 has 13 amino acids. The CDR3 sequence: CASSLAGAETQYF. CDR3 in DNA: TGTGCCAGCAGCCTGGCGGGAGCAGAGACCCAGTACTTC.